This TCR beta chain was sequenced in a study of response to subunit inactivated influenza vaccine. TCRdb redid the calling of the RT-PCR reads with MiXCR, one entry per CDR3 protein. Among about 800,000 distinct CDR3 sequences listed, 21% were seen once. V was trimmed by 3 bases and J by 2 bases, leaving 5 bases between them. The CDR3 totals 13 residues. Germline V CDR1 and CDR2: MDHEN, SYDVKM. Study conclusions and caveats: The authors offered the suggestion that each seasonal influenza vaccination recruits few new T cells.

A few counts support this clonotype. Its antigen is not identified. The V call is TRBV28, the J call TRBJ2-1; D might be TRBD2 (5 bases). Sequencing was performed on PBMCs from blood, taken more than 4 days after vaccination. The sequence was obtained from a middle-aged man who received an inactivated influenza vaccine. CDR3 nucleotide sequence: TGTGCCAGCAGTTTGCGGGCCTACAATGAGCAGTTCTTC. The encoded protein is CASSLRAYNEQFF. The full variable domain, completed using reference TRBV28 and TRBJ2-1, is DVKVTQSSRYLVKRTGEKVFLECVQDMDHENMFWYRQDPGLGLRLIYFSYDVKMKEKGDIPEGYSVSREKKERFSLILESASTNQTSMYLCASSLRAYNEQFFGPGTRLTVL.